One sample yielded the 32 T cell receptor beta chains listed below, sequenced in a study of shared clonotypes between healthy human individuals (dated by TCRdb to 2018 to 2020). Library method: the immunoSEQ multiplex PCR assay. TCRdb retrieved this table from immuneACCESS and kept in-frame rearrangements only. Not all clones are present; in checked studies, unresolved V genes account for under half, and no reason is known for the remainder. The sample table holds 400,000 to 500,000 clones, of which over 60% were seen once. The ten largest clones take up under 15% of the sample. Sequencing used PBMCs. These receptors originate from a woman aged 40 to 55 in good health. Some clones in this sample may be carry-over from other donors' samples.

The CDR3 reads CASSHSGQTNYGYTF. In DNA, the CDR3 is TGTGCCAGCTCCCATTCCGGACAGACTAACTATGGCTACACCTTC. This chain links TRBV18 with TRBJ1-2; D may be TRBD1 (6 bases). Germline V lookup: CDR1 KGHSH, CDR2 LQKENI. With 6 bases removed from V and 0 bases from J, the gap between germline ends came to 14 bases. The CDR3 contains 15 residues. Full variable domain (missing parts from reference TRBV18 and TRBJ1-2): NAGVMQNPRHLVRRRGQEARLRCSPMKGHSHVYWYRQLPEEGLKFMVYLQKENIIDESGMPKERFSAEFPKEGPSILRIQQVVRGDSAAYFCASSHSGQTNYGYTFGSGTRLTVV.

The V and J genes are TRBV6-5 and TRBJ2-7; D is unresolved. The V gene lost 7 bases and the J gene lost 0 bases, with 7 bases spanning the gap. The germline V gene encodes CDR1 MNHEY and CDR2 SVGAGI. There are 12 residues in the CDR3. CDR3 nucleotides: TGTGCCAGCACCGGCACCTCCTACGAGCAGTACTTC. Protein product: CASTGTSYEQYF.

This clone was counted many times. The chain links TRBV6-1 to TRBJ1-6, with D maybe TRBD1 (6 bases). The CDR3 loop spans 13 amino acids. With 1 base removed from V and 12 bases from J, the gap between germline ends came to 10 bases. CDR1 and CDR2 (germline): MNHNS, SASEGT. CDR3 in amino acids: CASSEVSGEPLHF. The CDR3 bases are TGTGCCAGCAGTGAAGTTTCAGGGGAACCCCTCCACTTT.

This chain connects TRBV5-1 to TRBJ2-2; 8 bases are a match to TRBD2. From germline, CDR1 is SGHRS and CDR2 YFSETQ. The CDR3 spans 15 residues. Unmatched junction bases numbered 4, after V lost 2 bases and J lost 4 bases. CDR3 nucleotide sequence: TGCGCCAGCAGCTTTCCCAGCGGGAGCACCGGGGAGCTGTTTTTT. Protein: CASSFPSGSTGELFF. The full variable domain, its missing parts supplied by reference TRBV5-1 and TRBJ2-2, is KAGVTQTPRYLIKTRGQQVTLSCSPISGHRSVSWYQQTPGQGLQFLFEYFSETQRNKGNFPGRFSGRQFSNSRSEMNVSTLELGDSALYLCASSFPSGSTGELFFGEGSRLTVL.

V usage is TRBV7-7 and J usage is TRBJ2-2; weak D call: TRBD1 (5 bases). The CDR3 has 14 residues. Trimming took 5 bases from V and 4 from J, leaving 11 bases between them. Germline V CDR1 and CDR2: SSHAT, FNYEAQ (reference sequence). Here the CDR3 reads CASSQYDSTGELFF. The DNA for the CDR3 is TGTGCCAGCAGCCAATACGACAGCACCGGGGAGCTGTTTTTT.

This clone showed up just a few times. The sample carries other DNA sequences with the same CDR3. The V call is TRBV9, the J call TRBJ1-4; tentatively, D is TRBD1 (5 bases). V was trimmed by 3 bases and J by 2 bases, leaving 8 bases between them. Looked up from germline, CDR1 is SGDLS and CDR2 is YYNGEE. The length of the CDR3 is 14 residues. The CDR3 reads CASSAGGTNEKLFF. The DNA for the CDR3 is TGTGCCAGCAGCGCGGGGGGGACTAATGAAAAACTGTTTTTT.

This chain connects TRBV28 to TRBJ1-3; 7 nucleotides match TRBD1. Trimming removed 3 bases from V and 0 bases from J; junction bases left unmatched: 8. Germline V gene lookup returns CDR1 MDHEN and CDR2 SYDVKM. The length of the CDR3 is 17 residues. The CDR3 DNA reads as TGTGCCAGCAGTTTTAGCTCACAGGGGTACTCTGGAAACACCATATATTTT. Protein: CASSFSSQGYSGNTIYF.

The chain combines TRBV30 with TRBJ2-2, with D tentatively TRBD2 (6 bases). In germline, CDR1 is GTSNPN, CDR2 SVGIG (reference sequence). This CDR3 is built from 13 residues. Trimming took off 6 bases at V and 7 bases at J, with 15 bases between the two ends. For the CDR3, the DNA is TGTGCCTGTTCGGGACTTTTGGGCGGGGAGCTGTTTTTT. Translated: CACSGLLGGELFF.

This clone occurred a few times. Since a far larger clone is one base different, this is likely a read error. The same CDR3 arises from other DNA sequences in this sample as well. The chain recombines TRBV29-1 with TRBJ1-4; a weak D match, TRBD1 (6 bases). Germline V gives CDR1 SQVTM, CDR2 ANQGSEA. Trimming removed 1 base at V and 11 bases at J, with 17 bases between. The CDR3 is made up of 14 amino acids. CDR3 amino acids: CSVEAVGGVEKLFF. In DNA form, the CDR3 reads TGCAGCGTTGAAGCGGTGGGGGGCGTTGAGAAACTGTTTTTT.

The rearrangement links TRBV10-3 to TRBJ2-3; D not resolved. Per the germline V gene, CDR1 is ENHRY and CDR2 is SYGVKD. Trimming pared 2 bases from V and 4 bases from J, leaving 10 bases between. The CDR3 totals 14 residues. CDR3 sequence reads: CAISEQARADTQYF. In DNA, the CDR3 is TGTGCCATCAGTGAGCAGGCTCGGGCAGATACGCAGTATTTT.

The chain joins TRBV11-2 to TRBJ2-7; TRBD1 might be the D (6 bases). Germline lookup yields CDR1 SGHAT and CDR2 FQNNGV. Trimming removed 5 bases from V and 3 bases from J, with 11 bases in between. This CDR3 is 13 amino acids long. This CDR3 is CASSPGQLYEQYF. The CDR3 coding sequence is TGTGCCAGCAGCCCGGGACAACTCTACGAGCAGTACTTC.

The rearrangement uses TRBV5-4 and TRBJ2-3; D uncertain. The CDR3 contains 15 residues. V gave up 1 base and J gave up 2 bases, with 11 bases separating them. Germline CDR1 reads SGHNT; CDR2 reads YYREEE (reference sequence). CDR3 in amino acids: CASSLSDGFTDTQYF. The CDR3, as DNA: TGTGCCAGCAGCTTGTCGGATGGCTTCACAGATACGCAGTATTTT.

This clone turned up a few times. This chain joins TRBV7-7 and TRBJ1-4, with unresolved D. The CDR3 contains 13 residues. CDR1 SSHAT and CDR2 FNYEAQ come from the germline V gene (reference sequence). Deletions cut 1 base from V and 4 bases from J, with 4 bases between. In nucleotides, the CDR3 is TGTGCCAGCAGCTTAGGGGTTAATGAAAAACTGTTTTTT. It encodes CASSLGVNEKLFF.

V usage is TRBV7-3 and J usage is TRBJ2-2, with a tentative D call TRBD1 (5 bases). The V gene's germline CDR1 is SGHTA and CDR2 FQGTGA. The germline V and J ends were trimmed by 4 bases and 3 bases, with 12 bases remaining between them. The CDR3 spans 15 residues. As DNA, the CDR3 is TGTGCCAGCAGCTCCACCAGGGCGGACACCGGGGAGCTGTTTTTT. Its translation: CASSSTRADTGELFF. The full variable domain, its missing parts supplied by reference TRBV7-3 and TRBJ2-2, is GAGVSQTPSNKVTEKGKYVELRCDPISGHTALYWYRQSLGQGPEFLIYFQGTGAADDSGLPNDRFFAVRPEGSVSTLKIQRTERGDSAVYLCASSSTRADTGELFFGEGSRLTVL.

Turning to this clone: Since a much larger clone is just one base distant, this may be a read error. The sample carries other DNA sequences with the same CDR3. The J gene is TRBJ2-2, the V gene TRBV11-2; 14 bases are shared with TRBD2. The CDR3 is made up of 19 amino acids. J was trimmed by 5 bases and V by 5 bases; bases with no gene match: 13. Germline loops: CDR1 SGHAT, CDR2 FQNNGV. CDR3 sequence (DNA): TGTGCCAGCAGCACTTGGACTAGCGGGAGGCTCGCGGGGACCGGGGAGCTGTTTTTT. This encodes CASSTWTSGRLAGTGELFF.

The chain joins TRBV7-3 to TRBJ2-5; TRBD1 is a possible D gene (5 bases). This CDR3 has 15 residues. V shed 2 bases and J shed 2 bases, with 12 bases lying between them. In germline, CDR1 is SGHTA, CDR2 FQGTGA. CDR3 loop: CASSLQRGTQETQYF. DNA of the CDR3: TGTGCCAGCAGCTTACAAAGGGGTACACAAGAGACCCAGTACTTC.

The rearrangement links TRBV28 to TRBJ2-4; maybe TRBD1 (5 bases). In germline, CDR1 is MDHEN, CDR2 SYDVKM. The CDR3 consists of 16 residues. V lost 3 bases and J lost 0, with 12 bases in between. CDR3 loop: CASSFHTGLAKNIQYF. DNA for the CDR3: TGTGCCAGCAGTTTCCACACAGGTCTAGCCAAAAACATTCAGTACTTC. Full variable domain (outside the CDR3, taken from reference TRBV28 and TRBJ2-4): DVKVTQSSRYLVKRTGEKVFLECVQDMDHENMFWYRQDPGLGLRLIYFSYDVKMKEKGDIPEGYSVSREKKERFSLILESASTNQTSMYLCASSFHTGLAKNIQYFGAGTRLSVL.

There are a few counts of this clone. The genes are TRBV28 and TRBJ1-1, with 7 bases identical to TRBD1. Germline CDR1 MDHEN, CDR2 SYDVKM. The CDR3 contains 14 residues. V shed 6 bases, J shed 0 bases, and the junction held 4 bases outside the gene matches. As DNA, the CDR3 is TGTGCCAGCAGAGTTGGGACAGTGAACACTGAAGCTTTCTTT. Amino acid sequence: CASRVGTVNTEAFF.

This chain uses TRBV5-4 with TRBJ2-5; D is unresolved. There are 14 residues in the CDR3. Germline assignment: CDR1 SGHNT and CDR2 YYREEE (reference sequence). V lost 2 bases, J lost 0 bases, and 8 bases lay in between. Here the CDR3 reads CASSFLLNQETQYF. As DNA, the CDR3 is TGTGCCAGCAGCTTCTTATTGAACCAAGAGACCCAGTACTTC. The whole variable domain, remainder taken from reference TRBV5-4 and TRBJ2-5, is ETGVTQSPTHLIKTRGQQVTLRCSSQSGHNTVSWYQQALGQGPQFIFQYYREEENGRGNFPPRFSGLQFPNYSSELNVNALELDDSALYLCASSFLLNQETQYFGPGTRLLVL.

The chain links TRBV28 to TRBJ2-3; 15 nucleotides match TRBD2. With V trimmed by 5 bases and J by 1 base, 7 bases remained unmatched. Germline values: CDR1 MDHEN, CDR2 SYDVKM. The CDR3 sequence is 18 residues long. CDR3 DNA: TGTGCCAGCAGTCTGAGGGGACTAGCGGGAGGAGGCACAGATACGCAGTATTTT. Residues: CASSLRGLAGGGTDTQYF.

V gene TRBV28 combines with J gene TRBJ2-5, with 10 bases matching TRBD1. V lost 7 bases and J lost 1; bases outside the gene matches: 6. CDR3 length equals 15 residues. Germline V lookup: CDR1 MDHEN, CDR2 SYDVKM. DNA for the CDR3: TGTGCCAGCACCGCCGGGACAGGGGTCCAAGAGACCCAGTACTTC. Protein product: CASTAGTGVQETQYF.

In this sample, this clone turned up once. The chain is built from TRBV2 and TRBJ2-1; D is tentatively TRBD1 or TRBD2 (5 bases each). Germline assignment: CDR1 SNHLY and CDR2 FYNNEI. V gave up 7 bases and J gave up 8 bases, with 9 bases separating them. The CDR3 is 11 residues long. As DNA, the CDR3 is TGTGCCAGCATGATGGGGGATGAGCAGTTCTTC. Translating gives CASMMGDEQFF.

The gene calls are TRBV11-2 and TRBJ1-2; D call uncertain. In germline, CDR1 is SGHAT, CDR2 FQNNGV. The CDR3 runs 15 residues. V shed 5 bases and J shed 7 bases, with 20 bases lying between them. DNA for the CDR3: TGTGCCAGCAGCCCCCCCTCCGGGCCTTTGGGTGGCTACACCTTC. It is translated as CASSPPSGPLGGYTF.

Here the CDR3 reads CASSPTTSGSGGEQFF. The CDR3 DNA reads TGTGCCAGCTCACCTACGACTAGCGGGAGTGGGGGTGAGCAGTTCTTC. V is TRBV18 and J is TRBJ2-1; 12 bases align to TRBD2. The junction had 9 bases not matched to a gene; V was cut back by 3 bases and J by 9 bases. The CDR3 covers 16 residues. Germline CDR1 reads KGHSH; CDR2 reads LQKENI. Filled out from reference TRBV18 and TRBJ2-1, the complete variable domain reads NAGVMQNPRHLVRRRGQEARLRCSPMKGHSHVYWYRQLPEEGLKFMVYLQKENIIDESGMPKERFSAEFPKEGPSILRIQQVVRGDSAAYFCASSPTTSGSGGEQFFGPGTRLTVL.

The gene calls are TRBV5-6 and TRBJ2-7; weak D call: TRBD2 (7 bases). The CDR3 has 16 amino acids. V was cut by 4 bases and J by 3 bases, with 20 bases left in between. CDR1 and CDR2 from the germline V gene are SGHDT and YYEEEE. Here the CDR3 reads CASSGRRGASVYEQYF. Here the CDR3 DNA reads TGTGCCAGCAGCGGACGTCGGGGGGCTAGCGTCTACGAGCAGTACTTC.

The V gene is TRBV12-5, the J gene TRBJ2-7, with D perhaps TRBD2 (5 bases). The CDR3 spans 17 residues. With 2 bases removed from V and 2 bases from J, the gap between germline ends came to 19 bases. Germline lookup yields CDR1 LGHNT and CDR2 FRNRAP. DNA of the CDR3: TGTGCTAGTGGTTTGAGTCGGGATCCTACCTATCCCTACGAGCAGTACTTC. Translated: CASGLSRDPTYPYEQYF.

A note on this clone: One junction end disagrees with the germline gene, perhaps due to a read error. The chain recombines TRBV27 with TRBJ2-3, with D unclear. CDR3 length: 14 amino acids. The germline V gene encodes CDR1 MNHEY and CDR2 SMNVEV (reference sequence). The CDR3 coding sequence is TGTGCCAGCAGTTTATATCCCAGCACATATACGCAGTATTTT. Its protein product is CASSLYPSTYTQYF.

The chain carries TRBV6-1 and TRBJ1-2, with D unclear. The CDR3 spans 13 residues. Per the germline V gene, CDR1 is MNHNS and CDR2 is SASEGT. With 4 bases removed from V and 8 bases from J, the gap between germline ends came to 14 bases. CDR3 amino acids: CASSGGVSRGYTF. CDR3 DNA: TGTGCCAGCAGTGGTGGGGTTTCAAGGGGCTACACCTTC.

This chain joins TRBV15 and TRBJ2-7, with D maybe TRBD1 (6 bases). CDR3 length: 13 amino acids. Trimming stripped 6 bases from V and 2 bases from J, with 11 bases between. Germline V lookup: CDR1 LNHNV, CDR2 YYDKDF (reference sequence). The CDR3 DNA reads as TGTGCCACCAGAAACAGGGATACCTACGAGCAGTACTTC. It specifies CATRNRDTYEQYF.

CDR3 residues: CASSYWGVNQPQHF. Written as DNA, the CDR3 is TGTGCCAGCAGTTACTGGGGTGTCAATCAGCCCCAGCATTTT. The genes are TRBV6-6 and TRBJ1-5, with unresolved D. This CDR3 is 14 amino acids long. With 1 base removed from V and 3 bases from J, the gap between germline ends came to 7 bases. CDR1 MNHNY and CDR2 SVGAGI come from the germline V gene (reference sequence).

This clone was seen once. The chain joins TRBV6-5 to TRBJ2-2, with D possibly TRBD1 on 6 matching bases. Germline CDR1 and CDR2: MNHEY and SVGAGI. Trimming cost V 5 bases and J 4 bases, with 14 bases left between them. The CDR3 contains 15 residues. CDR3 region: CASSLRGVGTGELFF. DNA of the CDR3: TGTGCCAGCAGTCTCAGGGGTGTCGGCACCGGGGAGCTGTTTTTT.

This clone was seen a few times. V and J are TRBV6-6 and TRBJ2-3, with 8 bases aligning to TRBD1. With V trimmed by 0 bases and J by 0 bases, 2 bases remained unmatched. CDR1 and CDR2 (germline): MNHNY, SVGAGI (reference sequence). This CDR3 region has 16 residues. CDR3 coding DNA: TGTGCCAGCAGTTACTCGCGGGACAGGAGCACAGATACGCAGTATTTT. Translated: CASSYSRDRSTDTQYF.